The rows below give T cell receptor beta chains drawn from one sample of a study of blood T cell repertoires in COVID-19. The data were produced by immunoSEQ multiplex PCR, yet TCRdb's version contains in-frame clones alone and is incomplete. The sample has 200,000 to 300,000 clones, around 84% seen once. Sequencing was performed on peripheral blood. The receptors were gathered from a man aged 60-69 years with acute or convalescent COVID-19. The CDR3 runs from the conserved cysteine through the conserved F or W. The D gene is left open where the match is weak. Expanded clones are given a class, and other clones once, few, many or no size at all.

D	length	size	V	J	DNA	CDR3
.	14	.	TRBV9	TRBJ2-3	TGTGCCAGCAGCGTAGCAGCGGGCACAGATACGCAGTATTTT	CASSVAAGTDTQYF
.	19	few	TRBV7-2	TRBJ2-1	TGTGCCAGCAGCTTAGCGGGAGGAACCCGGGCTAGCTCCTACAATGAGCAGTTCTTC	CASSLAGGTRASSYNEQFF
TRBD2	14	.	TRBV4-2	TRBJ2-5	TGTGCCAGCAGACGGACTAGCGGCCAAGAGACCCAGTACTTC	CASRRTSGQETQYF
TRBD1	14	.	TRBV5-1	TRBJ1-1	TGCGCCAGCAGACCCGACAGGGGAGGCACTGAAGCTTTCTTT	CASRPDRGGTEAFF
.	13	.	TRBV6-6	TRBJ2-7	TGTGCCAGCAGTTACTCGAATCTATACGAGCAGTACTTC	CASSYSNLYEQYF
.	12	.	TRBV18	TRBJ2-7	TGTGCCAGCTCACCGGATAAAGGGACTGGGGTGTTC	CASSPDKGTGVF
TRBD1	18	.	TRBV7-9	TRBJ2-5	TGTGCCAGCAGCTTCGGGACAGGAACGGGCTTCCTGGCGGAGACCCAGTACTTC	CASSFGTGTGFLAETQYF
TRBD1	19	.	TRBV11-2	TRBJ2-7	TGTGCCAGCAGCTTATTCCCCGGACAGTTGGACAGGGGCAACTACGAGCAGTACTTC	CASSLFPGQLDRGNYEQYF
.	15	.	TRBV28	TRBJ2-7	TGTGCCAGCACCTTTGACTCGTCCACAAACTACGAGCAGTACTTC	CASTFDSSTNYEQYF
.	15	.	TRBV6-6	TRBJ1-1	TGTGCCAGCACCCAGGGGAGAGAGCGGAACACTGAAGCTTTCTTT	CASTQGRERNTEAFF
TRBD2	19	.	TRBV7-6	TRBJ2-6	TGTGCCAGCAGCCCTAGGGTGGCCGGGAGGGCCACTGGGGCCAACGTCCTGACTTTC	CASSPRVAGRATGANVLTF
.	16	once	TRBV4-3	TRBJ2-6	TGCGCCAGCAGCCAAGGACAGAGCTCTGGGGCCAACGTCCTGACTTTC	CASSQGQSSGANVLTF
TRBD1	12	once	TRBV19	TRBJ1-2	TGTGCCAGTAGTAGACAGGGAGATGGCTACACCTTC	CASSRQGDGYTF
TRBD1	15	.	TRBV6-6	TRBJ1-1	TGTGCCAGCAGTTACGAGGGGGCCTGGAACACTGAAGCTTTCTTT	CASSYEGAWNTEAFF
TRBD2	15	few	TRBV3-1/TRBV3-2	TRBJ2-5	TGTGCCAGCAGCCCCGGAGTTAGGGGAGGGGAGACCCAGTACTTC	CASSPGVRGGETQYF